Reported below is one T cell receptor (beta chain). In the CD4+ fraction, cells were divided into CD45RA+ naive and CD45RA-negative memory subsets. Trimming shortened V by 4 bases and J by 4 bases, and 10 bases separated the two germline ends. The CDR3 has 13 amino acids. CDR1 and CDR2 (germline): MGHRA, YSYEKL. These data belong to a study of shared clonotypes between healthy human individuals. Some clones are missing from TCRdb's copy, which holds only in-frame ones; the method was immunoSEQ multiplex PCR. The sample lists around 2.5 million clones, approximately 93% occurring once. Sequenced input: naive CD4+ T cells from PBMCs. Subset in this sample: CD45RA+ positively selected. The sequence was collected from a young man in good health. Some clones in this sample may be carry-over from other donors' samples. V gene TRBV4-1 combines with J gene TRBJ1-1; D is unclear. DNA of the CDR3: TGCGCCAGCAGCCTGGCACAGACCACTGAAGCTTTCTTT. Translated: CASSLAQTTEAFF.